One and the same sample provided the 32 T cell receptor beta chains below, sequenced in a study of cytomegalovirus exposure and HLA in healthy donors. Use of 60 Vbeta and 13 Jbeta primers characterized the PCR. Repertoires were generated with immunoSEQ multiplex PCR, while TCRdb's copy carries only in-frame clones and drops some. The repertoire includes 90,000 to 120,000 clones, roughly 80% of them detected once, and approximately 2.1% sits in the top ten. The sequencing input was PBMCs. These receptors originate from a man aged 25-40 years in good health and CMV-seronegative.

V gene TRBV20-1 combines with J gene TRBJ2-1; D gene ambiguous. The germline V gene encodes CDR1 DFQATT and CDR2 SNEGSKA (reference sequence). The CDR3 is 11 amino acids. The CDR3 DNA reads as TGCAGCCTAACCTCCTACAATGAGCAGTTCTTC. This gives the protein CSLTSYNEQFF.

A single count supports this clone. J is TRBJ2-7 and V is TRBV7-8; perhaps TRBD2 as D (7 bases). Germline CDR1 and CDR2: SGHVS and FQNEAQ. The ends were cut back, 5 bases at V and 5 bases at J, with 16 bases in the middle. The CDR3 has 14 residues. CDR3 amino acids: CASSPFGGPNEQYF. As DNA, the CDR3 is TGTGCCAGCAGCCCCTTCGGGGGGCCCAACGAGCAGTACTTC.

The CDR3 DNA reads TGTGCCAGCAGTGGCCAACGGGGGGGGGAGACCCAGTACTTC. Amino acid sequence: CASSGQRGGETQYF. The rearrangement links TRBV9 to TRBJ2-5, with 8 bases identical to TRBD2. V gave up 5 bases and J gave up 5 bases; unmatched junction bases: 8. The CDR3 runs 14 residues. Germline assignment: CDR1 SGDLS and CDR2 YYNGEE.

The V gene is TRBV10-2, the J gene TRBJ1-4, with 7 nucleotides matching TRBD1. From germline, CDR1 is WSHSY and CDR2 SAAADI. There are 15 residues in the CDR3. V gave up 3 bases and J gave up 0 bases; unmatched junction bases: 1. The CDR3 nucleotides are TGCGCCAGCAGTGACAGGGGGGCAACTAATGAAAAACTGTTTTTT. Encoded protein: CASSDRGATNEKLFF.

This clone showed up just once. The chain employs TRBV6-5 and TRBJ2-1; TRBD2 agrees at 9 bases. CDR1 is MNHEY and CDR2 is SVGAGI in the germline V gene. Trimming at V came to 5 bases and at J to 4 bases, leaving 3 bases not matched to a gene. CDR3 length equals 14 residues. The CDR3 loop reads CASSASGIYNEQFF. The CDR3 nucleotides read TGTGCCAGCAGTGCTAGCGGGATTTACAATGAGCAGTTCTTC.

The rearrangement joins TRBV13 to TRBJ2-7, with 13 positions matching TRBD2. The CDR3 is made up of 15 amino acids. CDR1 PRHDT and CDR2 FYEKMQ come from the germline V gene (reference sequence). J was trimmed by 3 bases and V by 5 bases; bases with no gene match: 4. CDR3 amino acids: CASSPGLAGLYEQYF. The CDR3 DNA is TGTGCCAGCAGCCCGGGACTAGCGGGACTCTACGAGCAGTACTTC. The full variable domain, with the rest looked up from reference TRBV13 and TRBJ2-7, is AAGVIQSPRHLIKEKRETATLKCYPIPRHDTVYWYQQGPGQDPQFLISFYEKMQSDKGSIPDRFSAQQFSDYHSELNMSSLELGDSALYFCASSPGLAGLYEQYFGPGTRLTVT.

The chain combines TRBV30 with TRBJ1-2; the match to TRBD1 covers 9 bases. CDR3 size: 14 residues. J was trimmed by 2 bases and V by 3 bases; bases with no gene match: 4. Germline loops: CDR1 GTSNPN, CDR2 SVGIG (reference sequence). In nucleotides, the CDR3 is TGTGCCTGGAGACAAACAGGGGGCAACTATGGCTACACCTTC. This encodes CAWRQTGGNYGYTF.

Remarks on this clone: One junction end does not reproduce the germline sequence, and a read error may be involved. V usage is TRBV2 and J usage is TRBJ2-3; no firm D call. The CDR3 runs 9 residues. CDR1 is SNHLY, CDR2 FYNNEI, per germline. The CDR3 spells CASSVPVHF. The CDR3 DNA follows: TGTGCCAGCAGTGTCCCAGTGCATTTT.

The chain couples TRBV18 to TRBJ1-2; D is perhaps TRBD1 (5 bases). This CDR3 has 14 amino acids. V lost 5 bases and J 4 bases, leaving 14 bases between the germline ends. The V gene's germline CDR1 is KGHSH and CDR2 LQKENI. Here the CDR3 DNA reads TGTGCCAGCTCAGGGGGGTCCCAGTCCTATGGCTACACCTTC. Amino acids: CASSGGSQSYGYTF.

This chain connects TRBV4-2 to TRBJ1-4; D unresolved. In germline, CDR1 is LGHNA, CDR2 YNFKEQ. V lost 4 bases and J 8 bases, leaving 14 bases between the germline ends. CDR3 size: 14 residues. CDR3 sequence (DNA): TGTGCCAGCAGCCTGGCTCTAGGTGAAGAAAAACTGTTTTTT. The encoded protein is CASSLALGEEKLFF.

V usage is TRBV10-2 and J usage is TRBJ2-7; 10 bases map to TRBD2. Trimming at V came to 1 base and at J to 3 bases, leaving 6 bases not matched to a gene. Germline V gene lookup returns CDR1 WSHSY and CDR2 SAAADI. There are 16 residues in the CDR3. CDR3 protein: CASSEYTGTSVYEQYF. CDR3 coding DNA: TGCGCCAGCAGTGAGTACACCGGGACTAGCGTCTACGAGCAGTACTTC.

J is TRBJ2-7 and V is TRBV28, with D perhaps matching TRBD1 (6 bases). The germline V gene has CDR1 MDHEN and CDR2 SYDVKM. The CDR3 covers 14 residues. V gave up 4 bases and J gave up 0 bases, with 10 bases separating them. In nucleotides, the CDR3 is TGTGCCAGCAGTTCCGGGACATACTCCTACGAGCAGTACTTC. It encodes CASSSGTYSYEQYF.

V gene TRBV30 combines with J gene TRBJ2-7; D is ambiguous. Germline V gene sequence: CDR1 GTSNPN, CDR2 SVGIG (reference sequence). With 2 bases removed from V and 2 bases from J, the gap between germline ends came to 10 bases. The CDR3 runs to 13 residues. The CDR3 protein is CAWSWRETYEQYF. For the CDR3, the DNA is TGTGCCTGGAGTTGGAGAGAGACCTACGAGCAGTACTTC.

The chain uses TRBV6-1 and TRBJ1-2, with D unclear. This CDR3 spans 14 amino acids. Germline lookup yields CDR1 MNHNS and CDR2 SASEGT. Between the trimmed V and J ends, which lost 1 base and 8 bases, there was a span of 14 bases. CDR3 nucleotide sequence: TGTGCCAGCAGTGAAGGGCTTATCTCCTGGGGCTACACCTTC. Encoded protein: CASSEGLISWGYTF.

Only a few counts were recorded for this clone. V and J are TRBV7-3 and TRBJ1-1; possible D gene TRBD1, 5 bases. The germline gives CDR1 SGHTA, CDR2 FQGTGA. V lost 5 bases, J lost 5 bases, and 18 bases lay in between. CDR3 length equals 15 residues. The CDR3 region is CASSPLGSGGTEAFF. CDR3 nucleotide sequence: TGTGCCAGCAGCCCGCTGGGGAGCGGGGGGACTGAAGCTTTCTTT.

CDR3 region: CASSRTSEAATQYF. For the CDR3, the DNA is TGTGCCAGTAGTCGGACTAGCGAGGCGGCGACCCAGTACTTC. J is TRBJ2-5 and V is TRBV19; 9 bases align to TRBD2. Trimming cost V 5 bases and J 7 bases; bases outside gene matches: 8. Germline V gives CDR1 LNHDA, CDR2 SQIVND (reference sequence). This CDR3 region has 14 residues.

The gene calls are TRBV5-1 and TRBJ2-7; TRBD2 agrees at 7 bases. The CDR3 runs to 13 residues. Losses at the gene ends were 6 bases for V and 1 base for J; bases not matched to a gene: 4. Germline V lookup: CDR1 SGHRS, CDR2 YFSETQ. The CDR3 nucleotides read TGCGCCAGCACCCTCGGGGGGTCCTACGAGCAGTACTTC. Encoded protein: CASTLGGSYEQYF.

The rearrangement joins TRBV9 to TRBJ2-1; TRBD2 matches 13 bases. The CDR3 totals 16 residues. V lost 3 bases and J lost 7; bases outside the gene matches: 7. Germline CDR1 reads SGDLS; CDR2 reads YYNGEE. The CDR3 loop is CASSATTSGGGNEQFF. In DNA form, the CDR3 reads TGTGCCAGCAGCGCCACCACTAGCGGGGGGGGGAATGAGCAGTTCTTC.

This chain uses TRBV9 with TRBJ1-2; D might be TRBD1 (5 bases). The germline gives CDR1 SGDLS, CDR2 YYNGEE. Trimming took off 0 bases at V and 3 bases at J, with 12 bases between the two ends. The CDR3 length is 15 residues. The CDR3 here is CASSVGGVGDYGYTF. The CDR3 DNA reads TGTGCCAGCAGCGTAGGGGGGGTTGGGGACTATGGCTACACCTTC. Combining the CDR3 with reference TRBV9 and TRBJ1-2 gives the whole variable domain DSGVTQTPKHLITATGQRVTLRCSPRSGDLSVYWYQQSLDQGLQFLIQYYNGEERAKGNILERFSAQQFPDLHSELNLSSLELGDSALYFCASSVGGVGDYGYTFGSGTRLTVV.

CDR3 bases: TGTGCCAGCAGCTTGGAGGCCGCAGGGGTTTGGGGCTACACCTTC. This sequence encodes CASSLEAAGVWGYTF. This sequence joins TRBV5-4 and TRBJ1-2; the D gene is possibly TRBD1 (6 bases). Trimming cost V 0 bases and J 8 bases, with 17 bases left between them. Germline values: CDR1 SGHNT, CDR2 YYREEE (reference sequence). The CDR3 extends over 15 amino acids.

The V call is TRBV5-1, the J call TRBJ2-1; TRBD2 matches 7 bases. CDR3 size: 13 residues. Germline CDR1 SGHRS, CDR2 YFSETQ. J gave up 7 bases and V 2 bases, and 3 bases lay outside the gene matches. This chain's CDR3 is CASSFAGANEQFF. Written as DNA, the CDR3 is TGCGCCAGCAGCTTCGCGGGAGCGAATGAGCAGTTCTTC.

DNA for the CDR3: TGTGCCAGCAGCTCCAACGTTCGAGGGGGCGAGCAGTACTTC. Its translation is CASSSNVRGGEQYF. The chain uses TRBV7-8 and TRBJ2-7, with D possibly matching TRBD1 (6 bases). Germline V gene lookup returns CDR1 SGHVS and CDR2 FQNEAQ. V gave up 4 bases and J gave up 6 bases, with 16 bases separating them. There are 14 residues in the CDR3.

CDR3 residues: CASSRTGYGQPQHF. In DNA, the CDR3 is TGTGCCAGCAGCCGAACAGGGTACGGACAGCCCCAGCATTTT. The chain recombines TRBV11-2 with TRBJ1-5, with D perhaps matching TRBD1 (6 bases). CDR1 SGHAT and CDR2 FQNNGV come from the germline V gene. The germline V and J ends were trimmed by 5 bases and 7 bases, with 15 bases remaining between them. This CDR3 contains 14 residues.

This rearrangement joins TRBV11-3 to TRBJ2-3; TRBD1 matches 7 bases. V shed 5 bases and J 1 base; nucleotides not matched to a gene: 18. The germline CDR1 and CDR2 sequences are SGHNT and YENEEA. The CDR3 totals 19 residues. In DNA form, the CDR3 reads TGTGCCAGCAGCCCAGGGGGAAGCTGGTGGGAGCTCGGCACAGATACGCAGTATTTT. Translation: CASSPGGSWWELGTDTQYF.

V and J are TRBV30 and TRBJ2-7; 7 bases agree with TRBD1. The CDR3 has 14 residues. The junction had 5 bases not matched to a gene; V was cut back by 1 base and J by 2 bases. Germline CDR1 GTSNPN, CDR2 SVGIG (reference sequence). DNA of the CDR3: TGTGCCTGGAGTGGACAGGGACCTCCCTACGAGCAGTACTTC. Its protein is CAWSGQGPPYEQYF.

The chain combines TRBV2 with TRBJ1-2, with TRBD1 matching over 7 bases. V trimming: 6 bases; J trimming: 2 bases; junction bases outside the gene matches: 12. The CDR3 extends over 16 amino acids. Germline CDR1 reads SNHLY; CDR2 reads FYNNEI. DNA of the CDR3: TGTGCCAGCAGATTTTCAACCCCGACAGGGAACTATGGCTACACCTTC. It codes for CASRFSTPTGNYGYTF.

The chain combines TRBV29-1 with TRBJ2-7; D unresolved. The CDR3 is 12 amino acids. CDR1 is SQVTM, CDR2 ANQGSEA, per germline. Trimming removed 3 bases at V and 3 bases at J, with 9 bases between. CDR3 nucleotides: TGCAGCGTTGAGGGCAGCCTCTACGAGCAGTACTTC. It translates to CSVEGSLYEQYF.

The rearrangement uses TRBV6-7 and TRBJ2-3; 10 positions agree with TRBD2. TRBV6-7 carries the ORF label, with uncertain function. The CDR3 extends over 16 amino acids. V shed 0 bases and J 5 bases; nucleotides not matched to a gene: 5. CDR3 sequence reads: CASSYSRVAGGDTQYF. In nucleotides, the CDR3 is TGTGCCAGCAGTTACTCGAGGGTAGCGGGGGGAGATACGCAGTATTTT.

The V and J genes are TRBV5-1 and TRBJ2-2, with D tentatively TRBD1 (6 bases). V dropped 9 bases and J dropped 6 bases, with 24 bases sitting between them. The CDR3 has 16 residues. Germline-derived CDR1 and CDR2 are SGHRS and YFSETQ. The CDR3 DNA follows: TGCGCCACCAGGTTGGGGGACACGAGCAGGGCCGGGGAGCTGTTTTTT. It is translated as CATRLGDTSRAGELFF.

The CDR3 DNA reads TGTGCCAGCAGTGAAGCCGGCGGGTATGGCAGGACCTACGAGCAGTACTTC. It codes for CASSEAGGYGRTYEQYF. The rearrangement uses TRBV6-1 and TRBJ2-7, with D possibly TRBD2 on 5 matching bases. Germline-derived CDR1 and CDR2 are MNHNS and SASEGT. V lost 0 bases to trimming and J lost 2 bases, with 17 bases between them. The CDR3 loop spans 17 amino acids.

This clone was found once. The V gene is TRBV5-4, the J gene TRBJ2-2; TRBD1 aligns across 12 bases. The germline V gene encodes CDR1 SGHNT and CDR2 YYREEE (reference sequence). The CDR3 loop spans 17 amino acids. V shed 0 bases, J shed 4 bases, and the junction held 4 bases outside the gene matches. Here the CDR3 DNA reads TGTGCCAGCAGCTTGGTTGGGACAGGGGGCGTCACCGGGGAGCTGTTTTTT. This codes for CASSLVGTGGVTGELFF.

The J gene is TRBJ1-1, the V gene TRBV19, with 9 bases lining up with TRBD1. Unmatched junction bases numbered 3, after V lost 5 bases and J lost 8 bases. Per germline, CDR1 LNHDA and CDR2 SQIVND (reference sequence). The CDR3 length is 12 residues. The CDR3 region is CASSDDRGEAFF. In DNA form, the CDR3 reads TGTGCCAGTAGTGATGACAGGGGGGAAGCTTTCTTT.